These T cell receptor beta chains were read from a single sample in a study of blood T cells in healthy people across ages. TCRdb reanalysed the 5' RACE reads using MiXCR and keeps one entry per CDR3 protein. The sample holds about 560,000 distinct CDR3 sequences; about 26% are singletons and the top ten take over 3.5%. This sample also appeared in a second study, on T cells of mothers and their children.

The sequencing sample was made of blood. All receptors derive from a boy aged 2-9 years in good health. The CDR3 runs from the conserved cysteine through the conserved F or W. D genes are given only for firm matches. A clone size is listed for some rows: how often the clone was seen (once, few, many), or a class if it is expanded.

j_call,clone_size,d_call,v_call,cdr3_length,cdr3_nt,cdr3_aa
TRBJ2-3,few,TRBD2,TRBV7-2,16,TGTGCCAGCAGGGGCGCTAGCGGGAGTTTTTTCGGTACGCAGTATTTT,CASRGASGSFFGTQYF
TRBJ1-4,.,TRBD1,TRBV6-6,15,TGTGCCAGCAGCTCTGGACAGGCTTCAAGTGAAAAACTGTTTTTT,CASSSGQASSEKLFF
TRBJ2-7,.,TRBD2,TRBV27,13,TGTGCCAGCAGCCTCGGACTAGCCCACGAGCAGTACTTC,CASSLGLAHEQYF
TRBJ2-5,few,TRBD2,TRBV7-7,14,TGTGCCAGCAGCGGGGGGGGGAGCCAAGAGACCCAGTACTTC,CASSGGGSQETQYF
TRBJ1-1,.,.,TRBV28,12,TGTGCCAGCAGTTATAGGGGCTATAGGGCTTTCTTT,CASSYRGYRAFF
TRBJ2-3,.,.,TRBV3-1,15,TGTGCCAGCAGCCTTGGGGGGGCATGGACAGATACGCAGTATTTT,CASSLGGAWTDTQYF
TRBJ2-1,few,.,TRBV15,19,TGTGCCACCAGGGCGAGGGGGGGCATCGGGGGAAGCTCCTACAATGAGCAGTTCTTC,CATRARGGIGGSSYNEQFF
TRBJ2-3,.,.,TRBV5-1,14,TGCGCCAGCAGCTTACCATCAGGGGCGCATACGCAGTATTTT,CASSLPSGAHTQYF
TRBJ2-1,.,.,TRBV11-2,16,TGTGCCAGCAGCTTAGGGGCGCGGCTGGAGCGGAATGAGCAGTTCTTC,CASSLGARLERNEQFF
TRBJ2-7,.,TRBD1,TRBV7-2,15,TGTGCCAGCAGCCAATACACAGGGGCGCTGGAGACCCAGTGCTTC,CASSQYTGALETQCF
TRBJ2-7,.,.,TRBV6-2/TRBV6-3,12,TGTGCCAGCAGTTACAAAGGATATGGGTTGTACTTC,CASSYKGYGLYF
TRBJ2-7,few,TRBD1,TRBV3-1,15,TGTGCCAGCAGCCAATATGGACAGGGGGCCCACGAGCAGTACTTC,CASSQYGQGAHEQYF
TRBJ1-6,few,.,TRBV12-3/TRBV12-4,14,TGTGCCAGCAGTACAGGGAACGCTAATTCACCCCTCCACTTT,CASSTGNANSPLHF
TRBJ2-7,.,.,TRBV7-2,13,TGTGCCAGAAGCCCCGGGACAACCTACGAGCAGTACTTC,CARSPGTTYEQYF
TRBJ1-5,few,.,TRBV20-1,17,TGCAGTGCTACAAAGGCCCGGGGGGGCAGAGGCAATCAGCCCCAGCATTTT,CSATKARGGRGNQPQHF
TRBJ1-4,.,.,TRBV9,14,TGTGCCAGCAGCGGGGGACACGGAAATGAAAAACTGTTTTTT,CASSGGHGNEKLFF
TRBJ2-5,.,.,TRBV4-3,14,TGCGCCAGCAGCCAAGGTGACACCGGAGGGGACCAGTACTTC,CASSQGDTGGDQYF
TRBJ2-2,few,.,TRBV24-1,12,TGTGCCACCAGTGATTCGAACAGGGAGATGTTTTTT,CATSDSNREMFF
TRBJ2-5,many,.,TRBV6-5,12,TGTGCCAGCGGAAGGGGTGCAGAGACCCAGTACTTC,CASGRGAETQYF
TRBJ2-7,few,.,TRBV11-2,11,TGTGCCACTGGCGGCGGGCCCGAGCAGTACTTC,CATGGGPEQYF
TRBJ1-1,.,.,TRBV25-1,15,TGTGCCAGCAGTGAACCCAGAGGGGGGAGGACTGAAGCTTTCTTT,CASSEPRGGRTEAFF
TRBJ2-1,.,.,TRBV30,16,TGTGCCTGCCCGATTGGAGCCGGGAGCGTCTACAATGAGCAGTTCTTC,CACPIGAGSVYNEQFF
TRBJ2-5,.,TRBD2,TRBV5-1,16,TGCGCCAGCAGGAGCGGACTAGCGGGAGGCTTAGAGACCCAGTACTTC,CASRSGLAGGLETQYF
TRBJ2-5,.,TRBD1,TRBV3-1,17,TGTGCCAGCAGCCAAGAAGGATCGACAGGGGGGCAAGAGACCCAGTACTTC,CASSQEGSTGGQETQYF
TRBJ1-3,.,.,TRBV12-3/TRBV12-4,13,TGTGCCGGAGGACGAAGCTCTGGAAACACCATATATTTT,CAGGRSSGNTIYF
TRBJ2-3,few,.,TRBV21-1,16,TGTGCCAGCAGCAAAGGGACTAGCGGTACTACAGATACGCAGTATTTT,CASSKGTSGTTDTQYF
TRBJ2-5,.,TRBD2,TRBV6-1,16,TGTGCCAGCAGTGAAGAAGTAGCGGGGGGGCAAGAGACCCAGTACTTC,CASSEEVAGGQETQYF
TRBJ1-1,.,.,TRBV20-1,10,TGCAGTGTATCTCACACTGAAGCTTTCTTT,CSVSHTEAFF